This entry lists 7 T cell receptor beta chains sequenced from one sample in a study of T cell responses to AZD1222 COVID-19 vaccine. TCRdb's copy holds only in-frame clones and misses some; the assay was immunoSEQ multiplex PCR. Of about 120,000 clones listed, approximately 93% are singletons. The source material was peripheral blood, sampled on day 0 of AZD1222 vaccination. These receptors all stem from an adult in good health.

The chain recombines TRBV29-1 with TRBJ2-7, with TRBD2 as a possible D gene (5 bases). Germline V gene data show CDR1 as SQVTM and CDR2 as ANQGSEA. This CDR3 is 13 amino acids long. The V and J ends lost 7 bases and 4 bases respectively, with 17 bases between them. Written as DNA, the CDR3 is TGCAGCGCAGAAGGTGGAGGCGGATACGAGCAGTACTTC. Translation: CSAEGGGGYEQYF.

The chain has TRBV4-2 and TRBJ1-6; D may be TRBD1 (5 bases). Germline-derived CDR1 and CDR2 are LGHNA and YNFKEQ. Between the trimmed V and J ends, which lost 1 base and 0 bases, there was a span of 10 bases. There are 17 residues in the CDR3. In DNA form, the CDR3 reads TGTGCCAGCAGCCAAGTGGGGCAGAGCTCCTATAATTCACCCCTCCACTTT. Amino acid sequence: CASSQVGQSSYNSPLHF.

The rearrangement joins TRBV18 to TRBJ1-3; D gene uncertain. Germline lookup yields CDR1 KGHSH and CDR2 LQKENI. The CDR3 runs 17 residues. Trimming took off 2 bases at V and 1 base at J, with 15 bases between the two ends. This CDR3 reads CASSPSDRAVSGNTIYF. CDR3 sequence (DNA): TGTGCCAGCTCACCATCTGACCGGGCGGTATCTGGAAACACCATATATTTT.

The V and J genes are TRBV18 and TRBJ2-5; D is unresolved. V shed 3 bases and J shed 2 bases, with 10 bases lying between them. The CDR3 length is 14 residues. Germline V CDR1 and CDR2: KGHSH, LQKENI. CDR3 sequence (DNA): TGTGCCAGCTCACCTACTCCCAGTCAAGAGACCCAGTACTTC. Translated: CASSPTPSQETQYF.

The J gene is TRBJ2-7, the V gene TRBV5-6, with a possible D match to TRBD2 (6 bases). Trimming shortened V by 5 bases and J by 5 bases, and 17 bases separated the two germline ends. The length of the CDR3 is 14 residues. Germline CDR1 SGHDT, CDR2 YYEEEE. DNA for the CDR3: TGTGCCAGCAGGCGGGATCCGCGGGGTGACGAGCAGTACTTC. Its protein is CASRRDPRGDEQYF.

This chain uses TRBV21-1 with TRBJ2-2; no check of the table's D call, TRBD2, against the DNA was made. TRBV21-1 is reported as a pseudogene. The CDR3 sequence is 15 residues long. This chain's CDR3 is CASSRREKNTGELFF. Here the CDR3 DNA reads TGTGCCAGCAGTAGGCGGGAAAAGAACACCGGGGAGCTGTTTTTT.

The rearrangement links TRBV7-9 to TRBJ1-1; D is unresolved. CDR3 length: 11 amino acids. Per the germline V gene, CDR1 is SEHNR and CDR2 is FQNEAQ (reference sequence). V was pared by 5 bases and J by 8 bases, with 9 bases between. CDR3 in DNA: TGTGCCAGCAGCCAACTGGGAGAAGCTTTCTTT. Its protein product is CASSQLGEAFF.